The clone carrying this TCR beta chain was seen more than once but under ten times. Preparation of the TCRbeta library involved a method that used unique molecular identifiers. Each CDR3 protein is one row after TCRdb ran MiXCR on the PCR reads. Seen here are about 500,000 distinct CDR3 sequences, approximately 30% observed once, and the top ten hold 2% to 3%. The entry originates in a study of T-cell reconstitution after alpha-beta-depleted transplantation in children. This CDR3 spans 15 amino acids. V was cut by 2 bases and J by 7 bases, with 15 bases left in between. Sequencing used PBMCs from the stem cell graft donor, obtained from the stem cell graft. The chain combines TRBV12-3 or TRBV12-4 with TRBJ1-5, with D possibly being TRBD1 (6 bases). The TCR sequence derives from a human donor who donated a stem cell graft to a child with aplastic anemia. CDR3: CASSLLGGTGQPQHF. CDR3 nucleotides: TGTGCCAGCAGTTTACTCGGGGGCACGGGGCAGCCCCAGCATTTT.